The next 7 T cell receptor beta chains were all read from a single sample in a study of blood T cell repertoires in COVID-19. Only in-frame clones appear in the TCRdb table, and some are missing; sequencing was by immunoSEQ multiplex PCR. The sample records 200,000 to 250,000 clones, 75% to 90% being singletons. The material sequenced was PBMCs or T cells enriched from blood (not recorded which). All receptors derive from a woman in her 30s who had been exposed to COVID-19.

The genes are TRBV9 and TRBJ2-5; 7 bases match TRBD2. Looked up from germline, CDR1 is SGDLS and CDR2 is YYNGEE. The V segment lost 0 bases and the J segment 5 bases; nucleotides outside the gene matches: 10. CDR3 length: 16 amino acids. CDR3 nucleotides: TGTGCCAGCAGCGTAGGCCGGGAGGCGTGGGGGGAGACCCAGTACTTC. Encoded protein: CASSVGREAWGETQYF.

The gene calls are TRBV30 and TRBJ2-7; 11 bases match TRBD1. CDR3 size: 13 residues. The V gene's germline CDR1 is GTSNPN and CDR2 SVGIG (reference sequence). V shed 6 bases and J 3 bases; nucleotides not matched to a gene: 4. The CDR3 sequence: CACGTGGFYEQYF. For the CDR3, the DNA is TGTGCCTGCGGGACAGGGGGTTTCTACGAGCAGTACTTC.

This chain joins TRBV9 and TRBJ2-1; 9 bases match TRBD2. This CDR3 has 16 amino acids. Germline lookup yields CDR1 SGDLS and CDR2 YYNGEE. The V segment lost 0 bases and the J segment 9 bases; nucleotides outside the gene matches: 10. CDR3 bases: TGTGCCAGCAGCGTAGGGAGTAGCGGGAGCGAGAGTGAGCAGTTCTTC. It encodes CASSVGSSGSESEQFF.

The V and J genes are TRBV6-5 and TRBJ1-5; 8 positions match TRBD1. V shed 2 bases and J 3 bases; nucleotides not matched to a gene: 3. The CDR3 has 15 residues. Germline V lookup: CDR1 MNHEY, CDR2 SVGAGI. The CDR3 loop is CASSYGQGPNQPQHF. The CDR3 DNA follows: TGTGCCAGCAGTTACGGACAGGGACCCAATCAGCCCCAGCATTTT.

J is TRBJ1-1 and V is TRBV18, with TRBD1 matching over 9 bases. CDR1 KGHSH and CDR2 LQKENI come from the germline V gene. The CDR3 spans 15 residues. J gave up 7 bases and V 3 bases, and 9 bases lay outside the gene matches. The CDR3 sequence: CASSPRDRVYDEAFF. The CDR3 DNA sequence: TGTGCCAGCTCACCCCGGGACAGGGTTTATGATGAAGCTTTCTTT.

The CDR3 DNA is TGTGCCAGTAGTTTAGCTGTTGAGCAGTTCTTC. Protein: CASSLAVEQFF. The rearrangement joins TRBV19 to TRBJ2-1; D not certain. Germline assignment: CDR1 LNHDA and CDR2 SQIVND (reference sequence). The V end was cut by 5 bases, the J end by 9 bases, with 8 bases between. The CDR3 runs to 11 residues. The full variable domain, completed using reference TRBV19 and TRBJ2-1, is DGGITQSPKYLFRKEGQNVTLSCEQNLNHDAMYWYRQDPGQGLRLIYYSQIVNDFQKGDIAEGYSVSREKKESFPLTVTSAQKNPTAFYLCASSLAVEQFFGPGTRLTVL.

This chain uses TRBV5-4 with TRBJ2-3, with 8 bases that match TRBD1. This CDR3 has 14 residues. Trimming removed 4 bases from V and 6 bases from J; junction bases left unmatched: 7. CDR1 is SGHNT, CDR2 YYREEE, per germline (reference sequence). CDR3 region: CASSPGQGGDTQYF. The CDR3 bases are TGTGCCAGCAGCCCCGGACAGGGAGGTGATACGCAGTATTTT.